The next 18 T cell receptor beta chains were all read from a single sample in a study of early T cells in non-severe SARS-CoV-2 infection. One entry per CDR3 protein results from TCRdb running MiXCR on the 5' RACE reads. Of about 64,000 distinct CDR3 sequences in the sample, roughly an eighth were seen once. The source material was whole blood, sampled at baseline. The receptors here all came from an adult who was a healthcare worker with PCR-confirmed SARS-CoV-2 infection or an uninfected control (not recorded which).

In the case of this clonotype: One junction end disagrees with the germline gene, perhaps due to a read error. The genes are TRBV3-1 and TRBJ2-3; 7 bases align to TRBD1. Looked up from germline, CDR1 is LGHDT and CDR2 is YNNKEL (reference sequence). The CDR3 is 13 amino acids. The DNA for the CDR3 is TGTGCCAGCCGCCAAGGGGGCGCCGAAAGGCAGTATTTT. Translation: CASRQGGAERQYF.

This clonotype was detected many times. V usage is TRBV7-2 and J usage is TRBJ2-3, with TRBD2 matching over 7 bases. Germline V lookup: CDR1 SGHTA, CDR2 FQGNSA. V trimming: 3 bases; J trimming: 4 bases; junction bases outside the gene matches: 10. The CDR3 spans 16 residues. CDR3 protein: CASSFGYGRGSDTQYF. CDR3 in DNA: TGTGCCAGCAGCTTTGGATACGGGCGGGGGTCAGATACGCAGTATTTT.

V usage is TRBV15 and J usage is TRBJ2-3; 9 bases are shared with TRBD2. The CDR3 extends over 17 amino acids. The junction had 8 bases not matched to a gene; V was cut back by 0 bases and J by 4 bases. Germline lookup yields CDR1 LNHNV and CDR2 YYDKDF (reference sequence). The CDR3 DNA reads as TGTGCCACCAGCAGAGAATTAGCGGGAGTGGTGGCAGATACGCAGTATTTT. It specifies CATSRELAGVVADTQYF.

This clonotype was detected only a few times. This chain connects TRBV29-1 to TRBJ2-7, with D unresolved. Germline-derived CDR1 and CDR2 are SQVTM and ANQGSEA. V lost 1 base, J lost 7 bases, and 8 bases lay in between. The CDR3 has 11 residues. CDR3 amino acids: CSVEGNGEQYF. The DNA of the CDR3 is TGCAGCGTTGAAGGAAACGGGGAGCAGTACTTC.

The CDR3 nucleotides read TGTGCCAGCAGTTTAGGGGGGTTGGGGAACACCGGGGAGCTGTTTTTT. Protein: CASSLGGLGNTGELFF. This chain links TRBV27 with TRBJ2-2; perhaps TRBD2 as D (6 bases). This CDR3 contains 16 residues. The germline gives CDR1 MNHEY, CDR2 SMNVEV (reference sequence). Trimming pared 2 bases from V and 1 base from J, leaving 11 bases between.

This clonotype showed up many times. V gene TRBV6-6 combines with J gene TRBJ2-1; unclear D gene. V shed 2 bases and J shed 0 bases, with 8 bases lying between them. Per germline, CDR1 MNHNY and CDR2 SVGAGI (reference sequence). The CDR3 runs to 15 residues. The CDR3: CASSYRDPSYNEQFF. Written as DNA, the CDR3 is TGTGCCAGCAGTTACAGGGATCCCTCCTACAATGAGCAGTTCTTC.

This clonotype has a handful of counts. This chain links TRBV11-2 with TRBJ2-7; tentatively, D is TRBD2 (5 bases). CDR3 length equals 16 residues. The V gene lost 4 bases and the J gene lost 2 bases, with 18 bases spanning the gap. CDR1 SGHAT and CDR2 FQNNGV come from the germline V gene. The CDR3 spells CASSSEDRGATYEQYF. The CDR3 nucleotides read TGTGCCAGCAGCTCCGAGGACCGGGGAGCAACCTACGAGCAGTACTTC.

In this sample, this clonotype turned up a few times. V and J are TRBV28 and TRBJ2-1, with 8 positions matching TRBD2. CDR3 length: 16 residues. In germline, CDR1 is MDHEN, CDR2 SYDVKM. The junction had 12 bases not matched to a gene; V was cut back by 4 bases and J by 7 bases. CDR3: CASSSGELAVVNEQFF. The CDR3 nucleotides read TGTGCCAGCAGTTCGGGAGAACTAGCGGTAGTGAATGAGCAGTTCTTC.

The rearrangement links TRBV28 to TRBJ1-6; D not resolved. The CDR3 covers 11 residues. The germline CDR1 and CDR2 sequences are MDHEN and SYDVKM. V lost 5 bases to trimming and J lost 10 bases, with 6 bases between them. The CDR3 DNA is TGTGCCAGCAGTATAGGGTCACCCCTCCACTTT. Amino acid sequence: CASSIGSPLHF.

V usage is TRBV5-1 and J usage is TRBJ2-7; 10 bases map to TRBD2. Losses at the gene ends were 0 bases for V and 6 bases for J; bases not matched to a gene: 9. Germline CDR1 and CDR2: SGHRS and YFSETQ. The CDR3 runs to 16 residues. The chain's CDR3 is CASSLGSVLAGVEQYF. CDR3 DNA sequence: TGCGCCAGCAGCTTGGGGTCTGTGCTAGCGGGGGTCGAGCAGTACTTC.

The CDR3: CASSPSRQETQYF. The CDR3 coding sequence is TGTGCCAGCTCACCTTCGAGGCAAGAGACCCAGTACTTC. This chain links TRBV18 with TRBJ2-5; no clear D. The CDR3 contains 13 residues. CDR1 and CDR2 (germline): KGHSH, LQKENI. The ends were cut back, 3 bases at V and 2 bases at J, with 7 bases in the middle.

This clonotype was detected only a few times. This sequence joins TRBV5-1 and TRBJ1-1; a possible D gene is TRBD1 (5 bases). The germline V gene has CDR1 SGHRS and CDR2 YFSETQ. V dropped 4 bases and J dropped 5 bases, with 21 bases sitting between them. The length of the CDR3 is 16 residues. DNA for the CDR3: TGCGCCAGCAGCCGACCGAACCAGACAGTACTGACTGAAGCTTTCTTT. Its translation is CASSRPNQTVLTEAFF.

This clonotype was seen only a few times. The chain uses TRBV24-1 and TRBJ2-2; 10 nucleotides align to TRBD2. V was clipped by 4 bases and J by 1 base; unmatched bases: 2. Germline CDR1 and CDR2: KGHDR and SFDVKD. The CDR3 consists of 16 residues. The CDR3 loop reads CATSDASGGNTGELFF. CDR3 coding DNA: TGTGCCACCAGTGACGCTAGCGGGGGGAACACCGGGGAGCTGTTTTTT.

This clonotype was recorded many times. The chain joins TRBV29-1 to TRBJ2-3; no clear D. The CDR3 length is 12 residues. With 2 bases removed from V and 2 bases from J, the gap between germline ends came to 5 bases. The germline CDR1 and CDR2 sequences are SQVTM and ANQGSEA. CDR3 in amino acids: CSVEQFTDTQYF. The CDR3 DNA follows: TGCAGCGTTGAACAGTTCACAGATACGCAGTATTTT.

The V gene is TRBV4-3, the J gene TRBJ2-3, with 10 bases fitting TRBD2. CDR3 length equals 15 residues. Germline V gene data show CDR1 as LGHNA and CDR2 as YSLEER. V was clipped by 0 bases and J by 5 bases; unmatched bases: 2. The chain's CDR3 is CASSQETSGLDTQYF. CDR3 bases: TGCGCCAGCAGCCAAGAGACTAGCGGGTTAGATACGCAGTATTTT.

V and J are TRBV6-6 and TRBJ1-2; possible D gene TRBD1, 6 bases. Germline assignment: CDR1 MNHNY and CDR2 SVGAGI (reference sequence). The CDR3 spans 15 residues. V lost 7 bases, J lost 0 bases, and 15 bases lay in between. The CDR3 nucleotides read TGTGCCAGCAACCTTATACAGGGTCCTAACTATGGCTACACCTTC. It is translated as CASNLIQGPNYGYTF.

This clonotype was counted only a few times. This chain uses TRBV24-1 with TRBJ2-3; either TRBD1 or TRBD2 may supply D (5 bases each). The CDR3 has 13 amino acids. V shed 7 bases and J shed 5 bases, with 12 bases lying between them. Germline V gene data show CDR1 as KGHDR and CDR2 as SFDVKD. Here the CDR3 reads CATSPDSGDTQYF. The CDR3, as DNA: TGTGCCACCAGCCCAGACAGCGGAGATACGCAGTATTTT.

The V and J genes are TRBV7-9 and TRBJ1-1; the D is unclear. The CDR3 runs 17 residues. Germline CDR1 is SEHNR and CDR2 is FQNEAQ (reference sequence). V lost 5 bases and J lost 1, with 20 bases in between. This CDR3 reads CASSPGLLSSSNTEAFF. The CDR3, as DNA: TGTGCCAGCAGCCCGGGCCTCCTGTCGTCCTCGAACACTGAAGCTTTCTTT.